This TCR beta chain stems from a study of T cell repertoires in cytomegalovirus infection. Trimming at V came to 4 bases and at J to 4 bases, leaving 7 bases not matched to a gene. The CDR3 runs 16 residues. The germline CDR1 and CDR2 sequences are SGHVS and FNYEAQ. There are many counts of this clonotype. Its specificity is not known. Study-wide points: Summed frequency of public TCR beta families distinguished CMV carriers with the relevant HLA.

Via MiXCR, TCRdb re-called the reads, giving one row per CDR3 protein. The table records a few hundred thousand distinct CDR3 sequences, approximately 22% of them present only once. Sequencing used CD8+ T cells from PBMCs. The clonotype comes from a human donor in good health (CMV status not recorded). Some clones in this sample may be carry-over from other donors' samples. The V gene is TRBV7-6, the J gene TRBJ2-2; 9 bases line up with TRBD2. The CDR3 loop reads CASSSWTSDSTGELFF. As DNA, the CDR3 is TGTGCCAGCAGCTCCTGGACTAGCGACAGCACCGGGGAGCTGTTTTTT. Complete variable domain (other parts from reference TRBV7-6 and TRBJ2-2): GAGVSQSPRYKVTKRGQDVALRCDPISGHVSLYWYRQALGQGPEFLTYFNYEAQQDKSGLPNDRFSAERPEGSISTLTIQRTEQRDSAMYRCASSSWTSDSTGELFFGEGSRLTVL.